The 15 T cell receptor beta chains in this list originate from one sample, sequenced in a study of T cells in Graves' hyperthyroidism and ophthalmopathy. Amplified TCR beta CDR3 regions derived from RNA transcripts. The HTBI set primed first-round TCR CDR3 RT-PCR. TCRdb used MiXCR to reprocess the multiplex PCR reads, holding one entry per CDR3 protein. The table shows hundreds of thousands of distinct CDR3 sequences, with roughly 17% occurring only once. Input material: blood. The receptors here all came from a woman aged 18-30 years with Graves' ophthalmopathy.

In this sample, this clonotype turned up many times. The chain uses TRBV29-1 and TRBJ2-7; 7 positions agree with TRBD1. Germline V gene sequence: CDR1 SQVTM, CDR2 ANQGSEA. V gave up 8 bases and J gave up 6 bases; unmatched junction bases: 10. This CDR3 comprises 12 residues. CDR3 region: CSSRTGDGEQYF. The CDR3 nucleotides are TGCAGCTCCAGGACAGGTGATGGCGAGCAGTACTTC.

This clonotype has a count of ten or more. The CDR3 is CAILKLNYGYTF. The DNA of the CDR3 is TGTGCCATCCTGAAGCTAAACTATGGCTACACCTTC. V gene TRBV28 combines with J gene TRBJ1-2; D not resolved. V dropped 10 bases and J dropped 2 bases, with 11 bases sitting between them. Germline values: CDR1 MDHEN, CDR2 SYDVKM. The CDR3 consists of 12 residues.

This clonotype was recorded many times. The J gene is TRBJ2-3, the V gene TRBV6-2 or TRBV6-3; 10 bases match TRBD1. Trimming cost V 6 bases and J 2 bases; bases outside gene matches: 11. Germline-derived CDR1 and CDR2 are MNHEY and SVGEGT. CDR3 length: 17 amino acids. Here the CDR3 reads CASRNIRDRGYTDTQYF. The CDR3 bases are TGTGCCAGCAGAAACATCCGGGACAGGGGATACACAGATACGCAGTATTTT.

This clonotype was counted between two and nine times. The CDR3 region is CASSHLGTASGNTIYF. The CDR3 region has the DNA TGTGCCAGCAGCCATCTAGGGACAGCCTCTGGAAACACCATATATTTT. The chain uses TRBV16 and TRBJ1-3; 7 nucleotides align to TRBD1. Trimming cost V 3 bases and J 0 bases; bases outside gene matches: 5. Germline V lookup: CDR1 KGHSY, CDR2 FQNENV. CDR3 size: 16 residues.

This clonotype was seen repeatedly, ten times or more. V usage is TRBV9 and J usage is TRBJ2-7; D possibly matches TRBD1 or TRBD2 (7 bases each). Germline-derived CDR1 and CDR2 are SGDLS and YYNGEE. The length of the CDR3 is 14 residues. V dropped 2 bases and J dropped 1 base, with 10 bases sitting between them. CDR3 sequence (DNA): TGTGCCAGCAGCGTCAGGGGGGGGTCCTACGAGCAGTACTTC. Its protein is CASSVRGGSYEQYF.

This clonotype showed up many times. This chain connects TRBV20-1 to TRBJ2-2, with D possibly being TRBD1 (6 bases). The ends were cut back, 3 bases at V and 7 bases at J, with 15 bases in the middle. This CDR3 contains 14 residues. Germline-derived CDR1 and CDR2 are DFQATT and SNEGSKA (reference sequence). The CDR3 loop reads CSARGRGAGGELFF. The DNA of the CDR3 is TGCAGTGCTAGGGGCAGGGGCGCCGGCGGGGAGCTGTTTTTT.

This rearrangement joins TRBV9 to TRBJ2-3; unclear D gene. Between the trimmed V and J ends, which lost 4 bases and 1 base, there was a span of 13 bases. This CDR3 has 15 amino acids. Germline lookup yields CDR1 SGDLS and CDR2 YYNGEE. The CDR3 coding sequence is TGTGCCAGCAGCTCGCGAAATTCCGGCACAGATACGCAGTATTTT. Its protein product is CASSSRNSGTDTQYF.

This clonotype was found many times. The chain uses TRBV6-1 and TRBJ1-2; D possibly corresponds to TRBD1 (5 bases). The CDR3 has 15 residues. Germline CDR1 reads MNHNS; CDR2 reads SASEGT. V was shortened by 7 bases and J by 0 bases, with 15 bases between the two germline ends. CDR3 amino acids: CASMAGRMTNYGYTF. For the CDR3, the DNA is TGTGCCAGCATGGCAGGGCGAATGACTAACTATGGCTACACCTTC.

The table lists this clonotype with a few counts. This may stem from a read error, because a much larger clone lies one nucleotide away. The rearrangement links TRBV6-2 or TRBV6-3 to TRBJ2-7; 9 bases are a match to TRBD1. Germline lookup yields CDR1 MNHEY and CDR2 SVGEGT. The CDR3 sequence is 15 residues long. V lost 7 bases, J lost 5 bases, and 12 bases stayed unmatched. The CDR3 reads CASTTGTGWANEQYF. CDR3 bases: TGTGCCAGCACCACAGGGACAGGGTGGGCAAACGAGCAGTACTTC.

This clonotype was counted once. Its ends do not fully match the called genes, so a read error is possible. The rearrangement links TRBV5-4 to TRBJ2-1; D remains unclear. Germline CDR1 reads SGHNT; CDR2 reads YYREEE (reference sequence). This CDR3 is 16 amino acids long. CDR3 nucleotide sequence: TGTGCCAGCAGCTTGGACGGCGGTGCCTCCTACGATGAGCAGTTCTTC. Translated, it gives CASSLDGGASYDEQFF.

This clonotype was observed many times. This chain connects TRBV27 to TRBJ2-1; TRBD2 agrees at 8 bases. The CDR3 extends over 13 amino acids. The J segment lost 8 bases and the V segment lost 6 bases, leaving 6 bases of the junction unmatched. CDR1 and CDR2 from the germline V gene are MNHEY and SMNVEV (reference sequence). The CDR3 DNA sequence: TGTGCCAGCAGCCCCCTAGCGGGCGATGAGCAGTTCTTC. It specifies CASSPLAGDEQFF.

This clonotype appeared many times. The CDR3, as DNA: TGTGCCAGCAGTGAAGTCAGGCGTTCTAGCACAGATACGCAGTATTTT. Encoded protein: CASSEVRRSSTDTQYF. The rearrangement joins TRBV2 to TRBJ2-3; D unresolved. This CDR3 region has 16 residues. Trimming left V 1 base short and J 0 bases short, with 11 bases between. Germline V gene lookup returns CDR1 SNHLY and CDR2 FYNNEI.

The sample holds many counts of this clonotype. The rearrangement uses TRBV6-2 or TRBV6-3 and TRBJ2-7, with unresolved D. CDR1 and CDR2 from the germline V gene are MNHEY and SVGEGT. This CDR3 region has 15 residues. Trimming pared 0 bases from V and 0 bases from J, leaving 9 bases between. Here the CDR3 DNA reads TGTGCCAGCAGTTACTCGGCAGCTGGCTCCTACGAGCAGTACTTC. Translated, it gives CASSYSAAGSYEQYF.

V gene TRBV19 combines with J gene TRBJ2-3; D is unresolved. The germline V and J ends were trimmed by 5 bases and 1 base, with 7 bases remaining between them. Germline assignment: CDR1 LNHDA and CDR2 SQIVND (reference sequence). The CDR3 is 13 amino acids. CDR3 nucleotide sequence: TGTGCCAGTAGTTCGGTTCGCACAGATACGCAGTATTTT. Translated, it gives CASSSVRTDTQYF.

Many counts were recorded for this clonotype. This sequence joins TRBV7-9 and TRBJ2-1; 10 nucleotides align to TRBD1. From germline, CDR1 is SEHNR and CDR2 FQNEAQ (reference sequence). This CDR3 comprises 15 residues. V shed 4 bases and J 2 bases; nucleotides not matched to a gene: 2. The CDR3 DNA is TGTGCCAGCAGCTCAGGACAGGGGGCCTACAATGAGCAGTTCTTC. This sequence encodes CASSSGQGAYNEQFF.